This T cell receptor beta chain was recorded in a study of blood T cell repertoires in COVID-19. Study-level background: Whether acute or convalescent, the COVID-19 samples came from the United States, Italy and Spain.

In the study's own analysis: Reference gene primers were amplified, and this amplification served to estimate nucleated cell counts. Assay used: immunoSEQ multiplex PCR; TCRdb lists only in-frame clones, some missing. D and trimming were read from the DNA, whereas the V and J calls and clone size are those reported in that table. The table lists roughly 150,000 clones, approximately 81% of them singletons. Per the germline V gene, CDR1 is KGHSH and CDR2 is LQKENI. CDR3 length equals 14 residues. The V end was cut by 1 base, the J end by 3 bases, with 9 bases between. The source is a woman in her thirties or forties with acute COVID-19. What was sequenced was PBMCs or T cells enriched from blood (not recorded which). The chain combines TRBV18 with TRBJ1-2, with TRBD1 as a possible D gene (6 bases). As DNA, the CDR3 is TGTGCCAGCTCACCACAACCAGGGGACTATGGCTACACCTTC. It codes for CASSPQPGDYGYTF. Together with reference TRBV18 and TRBJ1-2, the CDR3 gives the full variable domain: NAGVMQNPRHLVRRRGQEARLRCSPMKGHSHVYWYRQLPEEGLKFMVYLQKENIIDESGMPKERFSAEFPKEGPSILRIQQVVRGDSAAYFCASSPQPGDYGYTFGSGTRLTVV.